This is a list of T cell receptor beta chains from one sample in a study of T cell repertoires in cytomegalovirus infection. Using its own MiXCR run on the reads, TCRdb lists one record per CDR3 protein. The sample shows 750,000 to 950,000 distinct CDR3 sequences, almost 30% of them seen only once. These receptors lack a known antigen. The sample consisted of cultured CD8+ T cells from PBMCs, taken from culture after CMV antigen stimulation. The receptors shown here come from a human donor in good health (CMV status not recorded). Some clones in this sample may be carry-over from other donors' samples. CDR3s include the opening cysteine and the closing phenylalanine or tryptophan. Each record gives: clone size, V gene, J gene, D gene, CDR3 DNA, CDR3 protein. The D gene is left open where the match is weak. Not every row has a clone size; where given, it reads once, few, many or a size class.

size: .; V: TRBV5-1; J: TRBJ2-2; D: TRBD2; DNA: TGCGCCAGCAGGGCCCTAGCGGGGGGATACACCGGGGAGCTGTTTTTT; CDR3: CASRALAGGYTGELFF
size: .; V: TRBV15; J: TRBJ2-5; D: .; DNA: TGTGCCACCAGCAGAGACACAGGGATAGAGACCCAGTACTTC; CDR3: CATSRDTGIETQYF
size: few; V: TRBV3-1; J: TRBJ2-7; D: TRBD2; DNA: TGTGCCAGCAGCCAAGATAGCGGGGGAGCCTACGAGCAGTACTTC; CDR3: CASSQDSGGAYEQYF
size: many; V: TRBV7-2; J: TRBJ2-2; D: .; DNA: TGTGCCAGCAGCTTAGTCTTGGCCGGGGAGCTGTTTTTT; CDR3: CASSLVLAGELFF
size: .; V: TRBV15; J: TRBJ1-2; D: TRBD1; DNA: TGTGCCACCAGCAGACCGGGACAGAACTATGGCTACACCTTC; CDR3: CATSRPGQNYGYTF
size: few; V: TRBV15; J: TRBJ1-2; D: .; DNA: TGTGCCGTACGAGGGGCAGGGGCCGCTGTCTGGTATGGCTACACCTTC; CDR3: CAVRGAGAAVWYGYTF
size: .; V: TRBV19; J: TRBJ1-2; D: .; DNA: .; CDR3: CASSIESELNYGYTFGSGTYGYTF
size: few; V: TRBV25-1; J: TRBJ2-3; D: .; DNA: TGTGCCAGTATGGGACCAACTCCCCTAAGGGGCACAGATACGCAGTATTTT; CDR3: CASMGPTPLRGTDTQYF
size: .; V: TRBV6-1; J: TRBJ2-5; D: TRBD1; DNA: TGTGCCAGCAGTGAGGGACAGGAAGAAGAGACCCAGTACTTC; CDR3: CASSEGQEEETQYF
size: .; V: TRBV20-1; J: TRBJ2-3; D: .; DNA: TGCAGTGCGGAGGGACAGCCAGAAGAGGATACGCAGTATTTT; CDR3: CSAEGQPEEDTQYF
size: few; V: TRBV4-1; J: TRBJ2-5; D: .; DNA: TGCGCCAGCAGCCAAGATAAGGGCGCGATGCGGGAGACCCAGTACTTC; CDR3: CASSQDKGAMRETQYF
size: few; V: TRBV4-2; J: TRBJ1-2; D: .; DNA: TGTGCCAGCAGCCAGGGGGGTTGGTATGGCTACACCTTC; CDR3: CASSQGGWYGYTF
size: .; V: TRBV9; J: TRBJ1-2; D: .; DNA: TGTGCCAGCACCCTATCTGGGCAGGGCGAAAATGGCTACACCTTC; CDR3: CASTLSGQGENGYTF
size: many; V: TRBV7-8; J: TRBJ2-2; D: .; DNA: TGTGCCAGCAGCTTAGACGAATATACCGGGGAGCTGTTTTTT; CDR3: CASSLDEYTGELFF
size: few; V: TRBV6-1; J: TRBJ1-1; D: .; DNA: TGTGCCATACGGGCAGGGACTGAAGCTTTCTTT; CDR3: CAIRAGTEAFF
size: many; V: TRBV4-1; J: TRBJ1-1; D: .; DNA: TGCGCCAGCAGCCAGAAACTAGCGAACACTGAAGCTTTCTTT; CDR3: CASSQKLANTEAFF
size: many; V: TRBV7-9; J: TRBJ2-7; D: .; DNA: TGTGCCAGCAGCCCCCGGGGCGGGGAGACCTACGAGCAGTACTTC; CDR3: CASSPRGGETYEQYF
size: few; V: TRBV12-5; J: TRBJ2-2; D: TRBD1; DNA: TGTGCTAGTGGTTTCGGGACAGAAGCAAGAAGCGGGGAGCTGTTTTTT; CDR3: CASGFGTEARSGELFF
size: .; V: TRBV10-3; J: TRBJ2-1; D: TRBD2; DNA: TGTGCCACCACCCTGACTAGCGGCGACAATGAGCAGTTCTTC; CDR3: CATTLTSGDNEQFF
size: .; V: TRBV6-2/TRBV6-3; J: TRBJ2-2; D: .; DNA: TGTGCCAGCAGTTACTCTGGAAAGGCGAACACCGGGGAGCTGTTTTTT; CDR3: CASSYSGKANTGELFF
size: .; V: TRBV6-5; J: TRBJ1-2; D: .; DNA: TGTGCCAGCACTCCCGATTTTCTAGTCGGGGAAGATTTTTACTATGGCTACACCTTC; CDR3: CASTPDFLVGEDFYYGYTF
size: .; V: TRBV10-3; J: TRBJ2-6; D: TRBD1; DNA: TGTGCCATCGGAGAGTCGGGACAGGGGGTCCCTGGGGCCAACGTCCTGACTTTC; CDR3: CAIGESGQGVPGANVLTF
size: .; V: TRBV7-9; J: TRBJ1-6; D: TRBD1; DNA: TGTGCCAGCAGCGACAGGGTTAATTCACCCCTCCACTTT; CDR3: CASSDRVNSPLHF
size: .; V: TRBV20-1; J: TRBJ2-5; D: .; DNA: TGCAGTGCTCTTCGACTCATCCAAGAGACCCAGTACTTC; CDR3: CSALRLIQETQYF
size: few; V: TRBV6-6; J: TRBJ1-4; D: .; DNA: TGTGCCAGCAGTTACTCCGGACCCTATGAAAAACTGTTTTTT; CDR3: CASSYSGPYEKLFF
size: .; V: TRBV12-3/TRBV12-4; J: TRBJ1-1; D: .; DNA: TGTGCCAGCAGTTCCGTGGTGAAGATTCTCTTT; CDR3: CASSSVVKILF
size: many; V: TRBV7-2; J: TRBJ1-2; D: TRBD1; DNA: TGTGCCAGCAGCCCGAGGACAGGGGCTACAATCTACGGCTACACCTTC; CDR3: CASSPRTGATIYGYTF
size: many; V: TRBV12-3/TRBV12-4; J: TRBJ1-2; D: .; DNA: TGTGCCAGCACCCCAGGGAACCCCAGTGCCTATGGCTACACCTTC; CDR3: CASTPGNPSAYGYTF
size: .; V: TRBV7-8; J: TRBJ1-5; D: TRBD1; DNA: TGTGCCAGCAGCGGCGCCGGGACAGGGATCGATCAGCCCCAGCATTTT; CDR3: CASSGAGTGIDQPQHF
size: few; V: TRBV25-1; J: TRBJ2-2; D: .; DNA: TGTGCCAGCAGTGTCTACACCGGGGAGCTGTTTTTT; CDR3: CASSVYTGELFF
size: .; V: TRBV19; J: TRBJ1-1; D: .; DNA: TGTGCCAGTAGCTTCACACCTTCCCTCACTGAAGCTTTCTTT; CDR3: CASSFTPSLTEAFF
size: .; V: TRBV7-2; J: TRBJ2-1; D: TRBD1; DNA: TGTGCCAGCAGCTTTTGGGACAGCTCCTACAATGAGCAGTTCTTC; CDR3: CASSFWDSSYNEQFF
size: .; V: TRBV6-8; J: TRBJ1-5; D: .; DNA: TGTGCCAGCAGTCGCGGACCTCTAGATAATCAGCCCCAGCATTTT; CDR3: CASSRGPLDNQPQHF
size: .; V: TRBV6-2/TRBV6-3; J: TRBJ1-2; D: .; DNA: TGTGCCAGCAGTTACCCCCGGGACGGAATTTATGGCTACACCTTC; CDR3: CASSYPRDGIYGYTF
size: .; V: TRBV27; J: TRBJ1-5; D: .; DNA: TGTGCCAGCAGGCCAGGCCTCTTTTATAGCAATCAGCCCCAGCATTTT; CDR3: CASRPGLFYSNQPQHF
size: few; V: TRBV27; J: TRBJ1-1; D: .; DNA: TGTGCCAGCGGACTAGGGTTCGACACTGAAGCTTTCTTT; CDR3: CASGLGFDTEAFF
size: few; V: TRBV7-9; J: TRBJ2-7; D: TRBD2; DNA: TGTGCCAGCAGCGCAGGGACTAGCGGGGATTACTACGAGCAGTACTTC; CDR3: CASSAGTSGDYYEQYF
size: .; V: TRBV28; J: TRBJ1-1; D: .; DNA: TGTGCCAGCAGCCCCACAGGGCCCTTTGCTGAAGCTTTCTTT; CDR3: CASSPTGPFAEAFF
size: .; V: TRBV5-8; J: TRBJ2-5; D: .; DNA: TGTGCCAGCAGCTTGTTACAGTTCCAAGAGACCCAGTACTTC; CDR3: CASSLLQFQETQYF
size: many; V: TRBV7-6; J: TRBJ1-6; D: .; DNA: TGTGCCAGCAGCTTCAACAGTATTGCACCCCTCCACTTT; CDR3: CASSFNSIAPLHF